This record covers a single T cell receptor beta chain. The sample belongs to a study of T cells in Graves' hyperthyroidism and ophthalmopathy. Amplified TCR beta CDR3 regions derived from RNA transcripts. The primer set for the first-round RT-PCR of the TCR CDR3 was HTBI. MiXCR was run by TCRdb on the multiplex PCR reads, yielding one entry per CDR3 protein. The repertoire holds around 290,000 distinct CDR3 sequences, with roughly 13% as singletons. No ophthalmopathy progression within 18 months constituted stable Graves' hyperthyroidism. Lactation, pregnancy, other autoimmune disease or uncontrolled infection led to exclusion of patients. Fresh 10 ml peripheral blood yielded PBMCs. The specimen was blood. The clonotype was recovered from a woman in her 40s with Graves' hyperthyroidism.

CDR3 DNA sequence: TGTGCCAGTAGTATTATCGGACTCTCGGAGACCCAGTACTTC. Translating gives CASSIIGLSETQYF. The chain employs TRBV19 and TRBJ2-5, with D perhaps TRBD2 (5 bases). The V gene lost 3 bases and the J gene lost 5 bases, with 13 bases spanning the gap. The CDR3 length is 14 residues. Germline V lookup: CDR1 LNHDA, CDR2 SQIVND (reference sequence).